These 18 T cell receptor beta chains were all obtained from the same sample, sequenced in a study of response to subunit inactivated influenza vaccine. TCRdb reanalysed the RT-PCR reads using MiXCR and keeps one entry per CDR3 protein. There are 550,000 to 800,000 distinct CDR3 sequences in the sample; roughly 14% occur only once, and 6% to 8% lies in the top ten. This sample comprised PBMCs from blood, obtained less than 15 days before vaccination. The source of these receptors is a man aged 50 to 59 who received an inactivated influenza vaccine.

The V and J genes are TRBV28 and TRBJ2-4, with D perhaps being TRBD1 or TRBD2 (6 bases each). The CDR3 runs to 21 residues. Germline CDR1 and CDR2: MDHEN and SYDVKM. The germline V and J ends were trimmed by 6 bases and 3 bases, with 33 bases remaining between them. The CDR3 bases are TGTGCCAGCAGCCCGGGGGATGGGTTCTGGGGGCGACCTTCGGGCAAAAACATTCAGTACTTC. Translation gives CASSPGDGFWGRPSGKNIQYF.

The rearrangement uses TRBV7-2 and TRBJ2-3; TRBD2 matches 8 bases. Per the germline V gene, CDR1 is SGHTA and CDR2 is FQGNSA. With V trimmed by 0 bases and J by 4 bases, 3 bases remained unmatched. The CDR3 spans 15 residues. The CDR3 loop reads CASSLAAGASDTQYF. The CDR3 DNA is TGTGCCAGCAGCTTAGCAGCGGGGGCTTCAGATACGCAGTATTTT. Variable domain in full (rest from reference TRBV7-2 and TRBJ2-3): GAGVSQSPSNKVTEKGKDVELRCDPISGHTALYWYRQSLGQGLEFLIYFQGNSAPDKSGLPSDRFSAERTGGSVSTLTIQRTQQEDSAVYLCASSLAAGASDTQYFGPGTRLTVL.

The table lists this clonotype with a few counts. The chain joins TRBV7-8 to TRBJ2-2; D is ambiguous. Per the germline V gene, CDR1 is SGHVS and CDR2 is FQNEAQ. The ends were cut back, 5 bases at V and 5 bases at J, with 6 bases in the middle. The length of the CDR3 is 12 residues. The CDR3 loop is CASSKLTGELFF. The CDR3 nucleotides are TGTGCCAGCAGCAAATTAACCGGGGAGCTGTTTTTT.

This clonotype was observed a handful of times. The DNA for the CDR3 is TGTGCCAGCAGCTTAGACATGGCTAGCTACACCTTC. Encoded protein: CASSLDMASYTF. The J gene is TRBJ1-2, the V gene TRBV7-9; unclear D gene. The CDR3 spans 12 residues. Germline V CDR1 and CDR2: SEHNR, FQNEAQ (reference sequence). Trimming stripped 1 base from V and 9 bases from J, with 9 bases between.

The chain carries TRBV5-1 and TRBJ1-1; D is uncertain. The CDR3 totals 14 residues. V was shortened by 0 bases and J by 6 bases, with 12 bases between the two germline ends. Germline CDR1 SGHRS, CDR2 YFSETQ. CDR3 sequence: CASSLGGESAEAFF. The CDR3 DNA is TGCGCCAGCAGCTTGGGCGGGGAAAGCGCTGAAGCTTTCTTT.

This clonotype appeared once. This may arise from a read error, as a much more abundant clone is one base away. The V gene is TRBV29-1, the J gene TRBJ2-2, with D hard to call. Germline values: CDR1 SQVTM, CDR2 ANQGSEA. CDR3 length: 13 amino acids. V was cut by 3 bases and J by 1 base, with 6 bases left in between. The chain's CDR3 is CSVDGRNTGELFF. CDR3 in DNA: TGCAGCGTTGATGGCCGGAACACCGGGGAGCTGTTTTTT.

This clonotype was detected a few times. The chain recombines TRBV2 with TRBJ2-3, with a weak D call TRBD2 (7 bases). The CDR3 contains 15 residues. CDR1 is SNHLY, CDR2 FYNNEI, per germline. V lost 7 bases to trimming and J lost 2 bases, with 16 bases between them. CDR3 coding DNA: TGTGCCAGCATACGGGGGGCTGGGGACACAGATACGCAGTATTTT. Protein: CASIRGAGDTDTQYF.

The chain employs TRBV5-1 and TRBJ1-4, with D perhaps TRBD1 (5 bases). V lost 2 bases to trimming and J lost 0 bases, with 17 bases between them. The CDR3 totals 18 residues. Germline CDR1 is SGHRS and CDR2 is YFSETQ. In DNA form, the CDR3 reads TGCGCCAGCAGCTTTGGGGCGACAGCTTTTGCAACTAATGAAAAACTGTTTTTT. Translated: CASSFGATAFATNEKLFF.

This sequence joins TRBV5-1 and TRBJ1-1; 9 nucleotides agree with TRBD1. CDR3 length: 14 residues. V dropped 3 bases and J dropped 3; count of bases not matched to a gene: 3. The germline gives CDR1 SGHRS, CDR2 YFSETQ. This CDR3 is CASSSQGADTEAFF. CDR3 in DNA: TGCGCCAGCAGCTCACAGGGGGCTGACACTGAAGCTTTCTTT.

The V call is TRBV29-1, the J call TRBJ2-7, with 8 bases aligning to TRBD1. Germline V gives CDR1 SQVTM, CDR2 ANQGSEA. V shed 0 bases and J 0 bases; nucleotides not matched to a gene: 7. The CDR3 sequence is 16 residues long. The CDR3 DNA reads as TGCAGCGTTGAAGAACGAGACAGGGGACCCTCCTACGAGCAGTACTTC. The encoded protein is CSVEERDRGPSYEQYF.

This chain joins TRBV20-1 and TRBJ2-1; 10 bases line up with TRBD2. The CDR3 consists of 14 residues. The trim removed 4 bases at V and 7 bases at J, leaving 7 bases unmatched. Germline loops: CDR1 DFQATT, CDR2 SNEGSKA (reference sequence). The CDR3 sequence: CSAIPSGSRNEQFF. CDR3 in DNA: TGCAGTGCTATTCCTAGCGGGAGTAGGAATGAGCAGTTCTTC.

The V call is TRBV5-6, the J call TRBJ1-1, with D tentatively TRBD1 (6 bases). The CDR3 loop spans 16 amino acids. Per the germline V gene, CDR1 is SGHDT and CDR2 is YYEEEE. Trimming took 0 bases from V and 6 from J, leaving 18 bases between them. This CDR3 reads CASSLAGFGGNAEAFF. Here the CDR3 DNA reads TGTGCCAGCAGCTTGGCCGGTTTCGGGGGCAACGCTGAAGCTTTCTTT.

The rearrangement links TRBV27 to TRBJ2-1; a possible D gene is TRBD2 (5 bases). Germline values: CDR1 MNHEY, CDR2 SMNVEV (reference sequence). The CDR3 has 15 amino acids. Between the trimmed V and J ends, which lost 5 bases and 4 bases, there was a span of 15 bases. DNA of the CDR3: TGTGCCAGCAGTGGGAGTTCGGTGGGGTACAATGAGCAGTTCTTC. Protein product: CASSGSSVGYNEQFF.

This clonotype was recorded only once. The V call is TRBV4-1, the J call TRBJ2-1; D remains unclear. Germline-derived CDR1 and CDR2 are MGHRA and YSYEKL. The CDR3 extends over 14 amino acids. V lost 1 base to trimming and J lost 10 bases, with 14 bases between them. In nucleotides, the CDR3 is TGCGCCAGCAGCCAAGTAGGCCGCCTATGGGAGCAGTTCTTC. Translating gives CASSQVGRLWEQFF.

This chain uses TRBV29-1 with TRBJ2-1; possibly TRBD1 for D (5 bases). The length of the CDR3 is 13 residues. Trimming stripped 6 bases from V and 7 bases from J, with 16 bases between. Germline CDR1 reads SQVTM; CDR2 reads ANQGSEA. CDR3 coding DNA: TGCAGCGTGAGGCCGAATGGGGCTAATGAGCAGTTCTTC. It translates to CSVRPNGANEQFF.

The V gene is TRBV5-5, the J gene TRBJ2-3; no firm D call. Germline V CDR1 and CDR2: SGHKS, YYEKEE (reference sequence). The CDR3 extends over 14 amino acids. V was pared by 6 bases and J by 3 bases, with 14 bases between. The CDR3 sequence: CASNPLRATDTQYF. The CDR3 bases are TGTGCCAGCAACCCCCTAAGGGCTACAGATACGCAGTATTTT. The whole variable domain, filled in from reference TRBV5-5 and TRBJ2-3, reads DAGVTQSPTHLIKTRGQQVTLRCSPISGHKSVSWYQQVLGQGPQFIFQYYEKEERGRGNFPDRFSARQFPNYSSELNVNALLLGDSALYLCASNPLRATDTQYFGPGTRLTVL.

This clonotype turned up a few times. The chain has TRBV4-2 and TRBJ2-7, with TRBD1 as a possible D gene (6 bases). The CDR3 is 15 residues long. Trimming removed 4 bases at V and 5 bases at J, with 18 bases between. Germline CDR1 LGHNA, CDR2 YNFKEQ. The CDR3 sequence is CASSLIEQGEDEQYF. CDR3 coding DNA: TGTGCCAGCAGCCTCATCGAACAGGGCGAAGACGAGCAGTACTTC.

About this clonotype: Relative to the germline gene, one junction end is altered; a read error may explain this. V usage is TRBV5-1 and J usage is TRBJ2-1, with 7 bases matching TRBD2. From germline, CDR1 is SGHRS and CDR2 YFSETQ. The CDR3 is 15 amino acids. The CDR3 DNA reads as TGCTCCAGCAGCTTGGCACTAGCGTCCTACAATGAGCAGTTCTTC. Amino acids: CSSSLALASYNEQFF.